This TCR beta chain derives from a study of blood T cells in healthy people across ages. Study-wide results and limits: Fewer expanded clones and more diversity marked long-lived versus aged donors.

Germline CDR1 and CDR2: MDHEN and SYDVKM. V was clipped by 3 bases and J by 5 bases, with 14 bases between them. This CDR3 region has 15 residues. The sample, approximately 11 milliliters of peripheral blood, was drawn from each donor. Primers used in a second PCR of about 7 to 12 cycles were a sample-barcoded 5' primer and a J-beta primer mix. Each cDNA molecule carried a tag from a template-switch adaptor that contained 12 random nucleotides. TCRdb itself ran the 5' RACE reads through MiXCR, one entry per CDR3 protein. This table holds about 1.6 million distinct CDR3 sequences, roughly 32% found once. As regards this clonotype: Its antigen is currently unknown.

The genes are TRBV28 and TRBJ1-5; D is perhaps TRBD1 (6 bases). The clonotype was recovered from a woman younger than 45 in good health. Source material: blood. CDR3 loop: CASSFTLGGHQPQHF. CDR3 sequence (DNA): TGTGCCAGCAGTTTTACTTTGGGGGGCCATCAGCCCCAGCATTTT.